Below are 21 T cell receptor beta chains sequenced from a single sample in a study of blood T cell repertoires in COVID-19. Using immunoSEQ multiplex PCR, the repertoire was profiled, and TCRdb retains in-frame clones only, with some absent. The sample carries about 370,000 clones, 70% to 90% recorded once. The sequenced sample was peripheral blood. All receptors come from a woman aged 25 to 39 with COVID-19, enrolled during active disease.

The rearrangement joins TRBV6-2 or TRBV6-3 to TRBJ1-5; D perhaps matches TRBD1 (5 bases). Germline V CDR1 and CDR2: MNHEY, SVGEGT. V dropped 5 bases and J dropped 3 bases, with 17 bases sitting between them. This CDR3 is 16 amino acids long. CDR3 loop: CASSRQASGFNQPQHF. DNA of the CDR3: TGTGCCAGCAGTCGCCAGGCTTCAGGGTTCAATCAGCCCCAGCATTTT.

This chain connects TRBV19 to TRBJ1-5; TRBD1 agrees at 8 bases. The CDR3 spans 15 residues. Germline loops: CDR1 LNHDA, CDR2 SQIVND (reference sequence). Trimming at V came to 5 bases and at J to 4 bases, leaving 7 bases not matched to a gene. CDR3 DNA: TGTGCCAGTAGTCTCGACCGACAGGGGAATCAGCCCCAGCATTTT. Translating gives CASSLDRQGNQPQHF.

The V gene is TRBV28, the J gene TRBJ1-4; D gene ambiguous. Germline V CDR1 and CDR2: MDHEN, SYDVKM. The CDR3 extends over 15 amino acids. Trimming removed 2 bases at V and 5 bases at J, with 12 bases between. The CDR3 sequence is CASSLGRTSNEKLFF. The DNA for the CDR3 is TGTGCCAGCAGTTTAGGGAGAACCTCAAATGAAAAACTGTTTTTT.

The gene calls are TRBV14 and TRBJ2-3; TRBD2 agrees at 12 bases. This CDR3 comprises 16 residues. Trimming took 1 base from V and 5 from J; bases not matched to a gene: 4. Germline V gene lookup returns CDR1 SGHDN and CDR2 FVKESK. For the CDR3, the DNA is TGTGCCAGCAGCCAAGGACTAGCGGGAGCCGGAGATACGCAGTATTTT. Amino acids: CASSQGLAGAGDTQYF.

CDR3 in DNA: TGTGCCACCAGTGATGACAGGGGTGAGACTAATGAAAAACTGTTTTTT. It translates to CATSDDRGETNEKLFF. The chain joins TRBV24-1 to TRBJ1-4, with 8 bases matching TRBD1. Unmatched junction bases numbered 4, after V lost 3 bases and J lost 2 bases. Germline V lookup: CDR1 KGHDR, CDR2 SFDVKD. The CDR3 spans 16 residues.

J is TRBJ2-5 and V is TRBV18; a weak D match, TRBD1 (6 bases). V was trimmed by 1 base and J by 2 bases, leaving 8 bases between them. The germline gives CDR1 KGHSH, CDR2 LQKENI. The CDR3 extends over 14 amino acids. The CDR3 is CASSPQTGQETQYF. CDR3 DNA sequence: TGTGCCAGCTCACCACAAACAGGGCAAGAGACCCAGTACTTC.

The chain uses TRBV20-1 and TRBJ2-5; D is perhaps TRBD2 (6 bases). The CDR3 loop spans 10 amino acids. Trimming took 7 bases from V and 5 from J, leaving 8 bases between them. Germline lookup yields CDR1 DFQATT and CDR2 SNEGSKA (reference sequence). The CDR3, as DNA: TGCAGTGTCCGGGGGGAGACCCAGTACTTC. This gives the protein CSVRGETQYF.

The chain recombines TRBV27 with TRBJ2-7, with 7 bases matching TRBD1. This CDR3 has 14 residues. V lost 4 bases to trimming and J lost 4 bases; unmatched junction nucleotides: 7. The germline V gene has CDR1 MNHEY and CDR2 SMNVEV (reference sequence). The CDR3 nucleotides read TGTGCCAGCAGTTGGAGGCCCAGGGGGTACGAGCAGTACTTC. Its translation: CASSWRPRGYEQYF.

The J gene is TRBJ2-3, the V gene TRBV20-1; 11 positions match TRBD2. The CDR3 is 13 residues long. Unmatched junction bases numbered 0, after V lost 3 bases and J lost 4 bases. Germline V gene lookup returns CDR1 DFQATT and CDR2 SNEGSKA (reference sequence). Written as DNA, the CDR3 is TGCAGTGCTAGTAGCGGGGGGGCAGATACGCAGTATTTT. It is translated as CSASSGGADTQYF.

The V call is TRBV6-2 or TRBV6-3, the J call TRBJ2-5; a possible D gene is TRBD1 (6 bases). Germline lookup yields CDR1 MNHEY and CDR2 SVGEGT. The V gene lost 5 bases and the J gene lost 3 bases, with 13 bases spanning the gap. The CDR3 sequence is 14 residues long. The CDR3 protein is CASSATGLKETQYF. The CDR3 bases are TGTGCCAGCAGTGCCACAGGGCTCAAAGAGACCCAGTACTTC.

In nucleotides, the CDR3 is TGTGCCAGCAGTCCAAGAGGGTCTAGCGGGCGGGGAGATACGCAGTATTTT. This gives the protein CASSPRGSSGRGDTQYF. The rearrangement links TRBV11-2 to TRBJ2-3; 8 positions match TRBD2. This CDR3 comprises 17 residues. J gave up 5 bases and V 6 bases, and 16 bases lay outside the gene matches. Germline CDR1 reads SGHAT; CDR2 reads FQNNGV.

V and J are TRBV2 and TRBJ2-3; TRBD2 matches at 7 bases. The CDR3 extends over 16 amino acids. Trimming took 3 bases from V and 3 from J; bases not matched to a gene: 9. CDR1 and CDR2 from the germline V gene are SNHLY and FYNNEI. CDR3 sequence (DNA): TGTGCCAGCAGTGACGGCTCTAGCGGAATAACAGATACGCAGTATTTT. Translation: CASSDGSSGITDTQYF.

The table lists this clone with a count of one. The CDR3 here is CATSRDLPGQGARTEAFF. DNA for the CDR3: TGTGCCACCAGCAGAGATCTACCAGGACAGGGGGCAAGGACTGAAGCTTTCTTT. V usage is TRBV15 and J usage is TRBJ1-1; TRBD1 matches at 11 bases. The germline gives CDR1 LNHNV, CDR2 YYDKDF (reference sequence). The CDR3 runs to 18 residues. V lost 0 bases to trimming and J lost 5 bases; unmatched junction nucleotides: 11.

This clone occurred once. The chain links TRBV6-5 to TRBJ2-1, with TRBD2 as a possible D gene (5 bases). Germline CDR1 reads MNHEY; CDR2 reads SVGAGI. The CDR3 covers 13 residues. V lost 2 bases, J lost 8 bases, and 10 bases lay in between. The CDR3 loop reads CASSYPYGDEQFF. For the CDR3, the DNA is TGTGCCAGCAGTTACCCCTACGGGGATGAGCAGTTCTTC.

This chain joins TRBV13 and TRBJ2-3, with 12 bases aligning to TRBD2. This CDR3 comprises 16 residues. With V trimmed by 10 bases and J by 1 base, 9 bases remained unmatched. Germline CDR1 and CDR2: PRHDT and FYEKMQ (reference sequence). The CDR3 DNA reads as TGTGCCACAGGACTAGCGGGAAACCGTGGCACAGATACGCAGTATTTT. It yields the protein CATGLAGNRGTDTQYF.

CDR3 in DNA: TGTGCCAGCAGCTTAGCGCTTCGGCCAGGGACAGCTAAAGAGACCCAGTACTTC. Its translation: CASSLALRPGTAKETQYF. The J gene is TRBJ2-5, the V gene TRBV7-6; 7 bases are a match to TRBD1. Germline V gene lookup returns CDR1 SGHVS and CDR2 FNYEAQ. V lost 0 bases to trimming and J lost 3 bases; unmatched junction nucleotides: 13. The CDR3 extends over 18 amino acids.

The chain couples TRBV5-4 to TRBJ1-2; TRBD1 is a possible D gene (5 bases). The germline V and J ends were trimmed by 6 bases and 7 bases, with 19 bases remaining between them. Germline CDR1 reads SGHNT; CDR2 reads YYREEE (reference sequence). The CDR3 extends over 14 amino acids. The CDR3 sequence: CASTWSGEPSGYTF. CDR3 DNA sequence: TGTGCCAGCACCTGGTCGGGGGAACCGAGTGGCTACACCTTC. Full variable domain (remainder filled in from reference TRBV5-4 and TRBJ1-2): ETGVTQSPTHLIKTRGQQVTLRCSSQSGHNTVSWYQQALGQGPQFIFQYYREEENGRGNFPPRFSGLQFPNYSSELNVNALELDDSALYLCASTWSGEPSGYTFGSGTRLTVV.

The V and J genes are TRBV4-3 and TRBJ2-2, with D perhaps matching TRBD1 (5 bases). The V end was cut by 4 bases, the J end by 8 bases, with 23 bases between. The length of the CDR3 is 17 residues. Germline assignment: CDR1 LGHNA and CDR2 YSLEER. CDR3 DNA: TGCGCCAGCAGCCCATCGACGACAGTGAGCGTTTTAGGGGAGCTGTTTTTT. Translated, it gives CASSPSTTVSVLGELFF.

J is TRBJ1-5 and V is TRBV19; D might be TRBD1 (6 bases). This CDR3 has 13 amino acids. Trimming took 6 bases from V and 6 from J, leaving 12 bases between them. CDR1 is LNHDA, CDR2 SQIVND, per germline (reference sequence). DNA for the CDR3: TGTGCCAGTAGCCAACAGGGTACTCAGCCCCAGCATTTT. Translation: CASSQQGTQPQHF.

The chain is built from TRBV27 and TRBJ2-5, with D possibly TRBD2 on 5 matching bases. The ends were cut back, 2 bases at V and 5 bases at J, with 12 bases in the middle. The CDR3 is made up of 14 amino acids. Germline V gene data show CDR1 as MNHEY and CDR2 as SMNVEV (reference sequence). The CDR3 DNA reads TGTGCCAGCAGTTTACCCCCCCCGGGGGAGACCCAGTACTTC. Its translation is CASSLPPPGETQYF.

The rearrangement joins TRBV6-5 to TRBJ2-7; 7 bases are shared with TRBD1. The CDR3 runs to 14 residues. Germline V gene sequence: CDR1 MNHEY, CDR2 SVGAGI. V was pared by 6 bases and J by 1 base, with 6 bases of the junction left unmatched. CDR3 residues: CASSSPGQSYEQYF. The DNA of the CDR3 is TGTGCCAGCAGCTCGCCGGGACAGTCCTACGAGCAGTACTTC.